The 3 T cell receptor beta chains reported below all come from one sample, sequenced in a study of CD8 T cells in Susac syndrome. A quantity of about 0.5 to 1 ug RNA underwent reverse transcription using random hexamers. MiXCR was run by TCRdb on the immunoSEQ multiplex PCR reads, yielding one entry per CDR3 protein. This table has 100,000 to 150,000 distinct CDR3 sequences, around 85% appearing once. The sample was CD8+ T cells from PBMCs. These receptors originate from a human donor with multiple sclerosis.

Written as DNA, the CDR3 is TGTGCCAGCAGCCACGGCGGCAGCTCTGGAAACACCATATATTTT. Translating gives CASSHGGSSGNTIYF. The chain links TRBV4-2 to TRBJ1-3; D is uncertain. Trimming took off 3 bases at V and 0 bases at J, with 9 bases between the two ends. There are 15 residues in the CDR3. Germline lookup yields CDR1 LGHNA and CDR2 YNFKEQ.

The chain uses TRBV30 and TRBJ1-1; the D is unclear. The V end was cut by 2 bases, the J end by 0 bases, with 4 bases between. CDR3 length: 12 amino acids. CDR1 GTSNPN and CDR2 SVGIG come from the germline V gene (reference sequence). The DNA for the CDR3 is TGTGCCTGGAGTCCCGTGAACACTGAAGCTTTCTTT. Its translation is CAWSPVNTEAFF.

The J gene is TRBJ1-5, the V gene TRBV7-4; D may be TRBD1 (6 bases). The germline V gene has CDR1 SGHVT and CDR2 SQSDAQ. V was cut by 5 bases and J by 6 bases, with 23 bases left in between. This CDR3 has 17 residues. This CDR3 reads CASSHYARQGLSQPQHF. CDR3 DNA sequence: TGTGCCAGCAGCCACTACGCCCGTCAGGGGCTCAGTCAGCCCCAGCATTTT.